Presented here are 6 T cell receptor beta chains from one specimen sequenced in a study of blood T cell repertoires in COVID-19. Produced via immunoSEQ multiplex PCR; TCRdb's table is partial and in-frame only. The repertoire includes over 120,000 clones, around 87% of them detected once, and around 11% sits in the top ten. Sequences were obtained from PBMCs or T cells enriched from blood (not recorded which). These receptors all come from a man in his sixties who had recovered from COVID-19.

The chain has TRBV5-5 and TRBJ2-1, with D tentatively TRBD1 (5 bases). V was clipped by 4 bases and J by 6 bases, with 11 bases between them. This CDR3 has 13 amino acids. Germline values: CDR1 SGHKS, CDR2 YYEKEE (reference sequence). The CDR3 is CASSPGPLNEQFF. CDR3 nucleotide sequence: TGTGCCAGCAGCCCAGGGCCACTCAATGAGCAGTTCTTC. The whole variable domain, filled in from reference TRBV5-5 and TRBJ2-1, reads DAGVTQSPTHLIKTRGQQVTLRCSPISGHKSVSWYQQVLGQGPQFIFQYYEKEERGRGNFPDRFSARQFPNYSSELNVNALLLGDSALYLCASSPGPLNEQFFGPGTRLTVL.

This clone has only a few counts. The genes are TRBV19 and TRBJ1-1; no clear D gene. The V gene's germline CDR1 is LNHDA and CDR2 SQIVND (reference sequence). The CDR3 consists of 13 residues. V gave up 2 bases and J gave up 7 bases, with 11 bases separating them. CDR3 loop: CASSITLGGEAFF. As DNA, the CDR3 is TGTGCCAGTAGTATAACCCTGGGAGGTGAAGCTTTCTTT.

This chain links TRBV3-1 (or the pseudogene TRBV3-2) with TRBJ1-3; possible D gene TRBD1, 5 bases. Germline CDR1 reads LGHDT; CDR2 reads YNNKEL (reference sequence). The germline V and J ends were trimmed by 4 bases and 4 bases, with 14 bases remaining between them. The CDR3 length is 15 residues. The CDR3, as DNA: TGTGCCAGCAGCCTCTCCTCGGGGGGAGGAAACACCATATATTTT. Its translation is CASSLSSGGGNTIYF.

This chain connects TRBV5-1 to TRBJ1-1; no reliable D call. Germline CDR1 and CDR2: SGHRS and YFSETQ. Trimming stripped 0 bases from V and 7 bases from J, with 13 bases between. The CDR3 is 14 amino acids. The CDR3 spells CASSLGGSGGEAFF. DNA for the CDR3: TGCGCCAGCAGCTTGGGAGGGTCGGGCGGTGAAGCTTTCTTT. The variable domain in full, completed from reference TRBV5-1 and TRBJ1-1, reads KAGVTQTPRYLIKTRGQQVTLSCSPISGHRSVSWYQQTPGQGLQFLFEYFSETQRNKGNFPGRFSGRQFSNSRSEMNVSTLELGDSALYLCASSLGGSGGEAFFGQGTRLTVV.

CDR3: CASSPRDSSYEQYF. Here the CDR3 DNA reads TGTGCCAGCAGTCCCAGGGACAGCTCCTACGAGCAGTACTTC. V gene TRBV27 combines with J gene TRBJ2-7, with TRBD1 matching 7 bases. Trimming removed 5 bases from V and 0 bases from J; junction bases left unmatched: 4. CDR1 and CDR2 from the germline V gene are MNHEY and SMNVEV (reference sequence). This CDR3 contains 14 residues.

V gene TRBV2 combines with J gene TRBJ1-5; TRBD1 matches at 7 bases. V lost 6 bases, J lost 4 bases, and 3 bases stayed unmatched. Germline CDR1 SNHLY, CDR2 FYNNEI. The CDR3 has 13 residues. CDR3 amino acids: CASSSGQNQPQHF. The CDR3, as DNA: TGTGCCAGCAGCTCGGGACAGAATCAGCCCCAGCATTTT.